The 10 T cell receptor beta chains given below trace back to one sample, sequenced in a study of long-term antiretroviral therapy in people with HIV (dated by TCRdb to between 2021 and 2024). Sequencing of the TRB variable region was done with the immunoSEQ hsTCRB v3.0 assay at survey level resolution. The table comes from immuneACCESS by way of TCRdb, which keeps in-frame sequences with V and J called. Part of the clones is missing from these tables; in studies checked, under half for an unresolved V gene and the rest for unknown reasons. The sample includes about 23,000 clones, with about 88% observed a single time. The ten largest clones add up to around 6% of the sample. Sequencing was performed on unsorted PBMCs, taken 0.6 years after starting antiretroviral therapy. The receptors were gathered from a man in his fifties or sixties with HIV.

The chain links TRBV4-1 to TRBJ1-4; D call uncertain. With 6 bases removed from V and 6 bases from J, the gap between germline ends came to 20 bases. Germline CDR1 MGHRA, CDR2 YSYEKL. CDR3 size: 16 residues. Written as DNA, the CDR3 is TGCGCCAGCAGTCGTTCCTCCGGTGCGGCGGATGAAAAACTGTTTTTT. This codes for CASSRSSGAADEKLFF.

This rearrangement joins TRBV29-1 to TRBJ2-5; D possibly matches TRBD1 or TRBD2 (5 bases each). V gave up 5 bases and J gave up 4 bases, with 14 bases separating them. There are 13 residues in the CDR3. The V gene's germline CDR1 is SQVTM and CDR2 ANQGSEA. As DNA, the CDR3 is TGCAGCGTTACCGGGACCCGGGGAGAGACCCAGTACTTC. Its translation is CSVTGTRGETQYF.

This chain connects TRBV19 to TRBJ2-7; 10 bases align to TRBD2. With 3 bases clipped from V and 3 bases from J, the junction kept 5 bases outside the gene matches. Germline V gene lookup returns CDR1 LNHDA and CDR2 SQIVND (reference sequence). The CDR3 spans 15 residues. The CDR3 DNA reads TGTGCCAGTAGTATCAAGCGGGAGGGCCTCTACGAGCAGTACTTC. This codes for CASSIKREGLYEQYF.

This chain's CDR3 is CASSSNRASGNQPQHF. The DNA of the CDR3 is TGTGCCAGTAGTTCTAACAGGGCATCTGGCAATCAGCCCCAGCATTTT. This sequence joins TRBV19 and TRBJ1-5; perhaps TRBD1 as D (6 bases). Germline V gene data show CDR1 as LNHDA and CDR2 as SQIVND (reference sequence). Trimming cost V 5 bases and J 2 bases, with 16 bases left between them. CDR3 length: 16 residues.

The chain employs TRBV6-5 and TRBJ2-7; 12 bases are shared with TRBD2. This CDR3 has 15 residues. The V gene's germline CDR1 is MNHEY and CDR2 SVGAGI. Germline trimming cut 6 bases from V and 6 bases from J; bases unmatched to any gene: 9. The CDR3 bases are TGTGCCAGCAGCTCGCCAGGACTAGCGGGAAGCGAGCAGTACTTC. This translates into CASSSPGLAGSEQYF.

V is TRBV28 and J is TRBJ1-2, with D tentatively TRBD1 (6 bases). The CDR3 runs to 14 residues. Germline assignment: CDR1 MDHEN and CDR2 SYDVKM. Trimming stripped 3 bases from V and 8 bases from J, with 16 bases between. In DNA form, the CDR3 reads TGTGCCAGCAGTTTCGGGCGGCAGGGGATAGGCTACACCTTC. Its translation: CASSFGRQGIGYTF.

The chain joins TRBV11-3 to TRBJ2-3; 8 bases fit TRBD2. J lost 1 base, V lost 1 base, and 1 base had no gene match. Germline V gene sequence: CDR1 SGHNT, CDR2 YENEEA. The CDR3 is 15 residues long. CDR3 region: CASSLGAGGTDTQYF. The CDR3, as DNA: TGTGCCAGCAGCTTAGGAGCGGGAGGCACAGATACGCAGTATTTT.

The V call is TRBV7-3, the J call TRBJ1-1, with TRBD1 as a possible D gene (5 bases). The CDR3 totals 15 residues. The germline V and J ends were trimmed by 5 bases and 1 base, with 14 bases remaining between them. Per the germline V gene, CDR1 is SGHTA and CDR2 is FQGTGA. CDR3 sequence reads: CASSPYNTGNTEAFF. The DNA for the CDR3 is TGTGCCAGCAGCCCGTATAACACAGGGAACACTGAAGCTTTCTTT.

This chain connects TRBV7-2 to TRBJ2-1; D unresolved. CDR3 length: 13 residues. V was cut by 5 bases and J by 7 bases, with 12 bases left in between. CDR1 and CDR2 (germline): SGHTA, FQGNSA. The CDR3 DNA reads TGTGCCAGCAGCCCGACACGGCAGAATGAGCAGTTCTTC. Translating it yields CASSPTRQNEQFF.

CDR3 coding DNA: TGTGCCAGCGACCTAGGAGACAGCAGCTCCTACAATGAGCAGTTCTTC. Protein product: CASDLGDSSSYNEQFF. This sequence joins TRBV28 and TRBJ2-1; a weak D match, TRBD1 (5 bases). CDR1 and CDR2 (germline): MDHEN, SYDVKM. The CDR3 covers 16 residues. Trimming cost V 8 bases and J 0 bases, with 17 bases left between them. The entire variable domain, with the rest obtained from reference TRBV28 and TRBJ2-1, is as follows: DVKVTQSSRYLVKRTGEKVFLECVQDMDHENMFWYRQDPGLGLRLIYFSYDVKMKEKGDIPEGYSVSREKKERFSLILESASTNQTSMYLCASDLGDSSSYNEQFFGPGTRLTVL.